These T cell receptor beta chains were read from a single sample in a study of blood T cell repertoires in COVID-19. The data were produced by immunoSEQ multiplex PCR, yet TCRdb's version contains in-frame clones alone and is incomplete. The table includes 150,000 or so clones, 75% to 85% detected once. Sample: PBMCs or T cells enriched from blood (not recorded which). The receptors were gathered from a man aged 45-60 years who had recovered from COVID-19. CDR3s include the opening cysteine and the closing phenylalanine or tryptophan. D genes are given only for firm matches. Not all rows give a size; the values are once, few, many and, for expanded clones, a class.

few,TRBJ1-1,TRBD1,TRBV7-9,CASRRGAGGMKAEAFF,TGTGCCAGCAGGCGGGGCGCAGGGGGCATGAAGGCTGAAGCTTTCTTT
-,TRBJ2-3,TRBD1,TRBV3-1/TRBV3-2,CASSQVGGQGTDTQYF,TGTGCCAGCAGCCAAGTAGGAGGACAGGGCACAGATACGCAGTATTTT
-,TRBJ2-5,TRBD1,TRBV5-1,CASSFGQGGVETQYF,TGCGCCAGCAGCTTTGGACAGGGGGGTGTGGAGACCCAGTACTTC
-,TRBJ2-3,TRBD1,TRBV9,CASSVQGATDTQYF,TGTGCCAGCAGCGTACAGGGGGCCACAGATACGCAGTATTTT
few,TRBJ2-6,TRBD1,TRBV18,CASSLGQHSGANVLTF,TGTGCCAGCTCACTGGGACAGCACTCTGGGGCCAACGTCCTGACTTTC
-,TRBJ1-1,TRBD1,TRBV3-1/TRBV3-2,CASSHSGQLEAFF,TGTGCCAGCAGCCATTCGGGACAGCTTGAAGCTTTCTTT
-,TRBJ1-5,TRBD1,TRBV30,CAWDSPGTGVRLQPQHF,TGTGCCTGGGACAGTCCCGGGACAGGGGTCAGGCTTCAGCCCCAGCATTTT
once,TRBJ1-2,-,TRBV6-5,CASRENTREYGYTF,TGTGCCAGCAGGGAGAACACGAGGGAATATGGCTACACCTTC
-,TRBJ1-6,-,TRBV2,CASISDRWGNSPLHF,TGTGCCAGTATCAGCGACAGGTGGGGAAATTCACCCCTCCACTTT
once,TRBJ1-1,TRBD1,TRBV6-5,CASSRTGNTEAFF,TGTGCCAGCAGTAGGACAGGAAACACTGAAGCTTTCTTT
-,TRBJ1-2,TRBD1,TRBV5-4,CASRGDRGFVGYTF,TGTGCCAGCAGAGGGGACAGGGGTTTCGTTGGCTACACCTTC
-,TRBJ1-1,-,TRBV3-1/TRBV3-2,CASSQAPVRVMNTEAFF,TGTGCCAGCAGCCAAGCTCCGGTCAGGGTAATGAACACTGAAGCTTTCTTT
-,TRBJ1-2,-,TRBV19,CASSTRQALWGYTF,TGTGCCAGTAGTACGAGACAGGCGCTCTGGGGCTACACCTTC
-,TRBJ2-2,TRBD2,TRBV5-1,CASTRTSGNTGELFF,TGCGCCAGCACGAGGACTAGCGGGAACACCGGGGAGCTGTTTTTT
-,TRBJ1-5,-,TRBV6-5,CASSGQYSNQPQHF,TGTGCCAGCAGCGGACAGTATAGCAATCAGCCCCAGCATTTT
-,TRBJ1-2,-,TRBV9,CASSGEQGTYGYTF,TGTGCCAGCAGCGGCGAGCAGGGGACCTATGGCTACACCTTC
-,TRBJ1-1,-,TRBV30,CAWGTSDREAFF,TGTGCCTGGGGGACATCCGATCGTGAAGCTTTCTTT
-,TRBJ1-2,-,TRBV19,CASSFGQANGYTF,TGTGCCAGTAGTTTTGGGCAGGCAAATGGCTACACCTTC
-,TRBJ1-6,-,TRBV30,CAWSVLGGTRGRENSPLHF,TGTGCCTGGAGTGTACTCGGGGGAACCCGGGGACGGGAAAATTCACCCCTCCACTTT
-,TRBJ2-1,-,TRBV6-1,CASSDMFETFDGEQFF,TGTGCCAGCAGTGACATGTTCGAGACATTTGATGGGGAGCAGTTCTTC
once,TRBJ2-7,-,TRBV5-3,CARSASDSPSEEQYF,TGTGCCAGAAGCGCCTCGGACAGCCCCTCGGAAGAGCAGTACTTC
-,TRBJ1-3,-,TRBV6-5,CASSSGQTFGNTIYF,TGTGCCAGCAGTTCAGGACAGACTTTCGGAAACACCATATATTTT
-,TRBJ1-6,TRBD1,TRBV12-3/TRBV12-4,CASQGDRNSPLHF,TGTGCCAGCCAGGGGGACAGGAATTCACCCCTCCACTTT
-,TRBJ1-1,-,TRBV3-1/TRBV3-2,CASSQAGAGEEAFF,TGTGCCAGCAGCCAAGCAGGGGCAGGGGAGGAAGCTTTCTTT
-,TRBJ2-7,TRBD1,TRBV5-1,CASSSQGAAYEQYF,TGCGCCAGCAGCTCGCAGGGGGCCGCCTACGAGCAGTACTTC
-,TRBJ1-6,TRBD1,TRBV6-4,CASSRDRDNSPLHF,TGTGCCAGCAGCCGGGACAGGGATAATTCACCCCTCCACTTT
-,TRBJ1-4,-,TRBV19,CASSRVFEKLFF,TGTGCCTCGAGCAGGGTGTTTGAAAAACTGTTTTTT
once,TRBJ1-2,-,TRBV19,CASSQYARAHYGYTF,TGTGCCAGTAGTCAATACGCCAGGGCTCACTATGGCTACACCTTC
-,TRBJ1-2,TRBD1,TRBV6-5,CASSYSGTANYGYTF,TGTGCCAGCAGTTACTCTGGGACAGCTAACTATGGCTACACCTTC
few,TRBJ1-1,-,TRBV12-3/TRBV12-4,CASSPWGDEAFF,TGTGCCAGCAGTCCTTGGGGGGATGAAGCTTTCTTT
-,TRBJ2-2,TRBD2,TRBV4-2,CASSQGPSGNTGELFF,TGTGCCAGCAGCCAAGGGCCTAGCGGGAACACCGGGGAGCTGTTTTTT
-,TRBJ1-1,TRBD1,TRBV2,CASSEVGTGRLEAFF,TGTGCCAGCAGTGAGGTCGGGACAGGGCGATTAGAAGCTTTCTTT
-,TRBJ1-4,-,TRBV3-1/TRBV3-2,CASSPTGSTNEKLFF,TGTGCCAGCAGCCCTACGGGGTCAACTAATGAAAAACTGTTTTTT
-,TRBJ2-7,TRBD2,TRBV7-9,CASSSRTPTGGEQYF,TGTGCCAGCAGCTCACGGACCCCAACGGGGGGCGAGCAGTACTTC
-,TRBJ1-2,-,TRBV6-6,CASSYHNRDYGYTF,TGTGCCAGCAGCTACCACAACAGGGACTATGGCTACACCTTC
few,TRBJ2-6,-,TRBV6-5,CASSPRQAGANVLTF,TGTGCCAGCAGTCCCCGCCAGGCTGGGGCCAACGTCCTGACTTTC
-,TRBJ1-3,TRBD1,TRBV27,CASSRDRVSSGNTIYF,TGTGCCAGCAGTCGGGACAGGGTGAGCTCTGGAAACACCATATATTTT
-,TRBJ2-6,-,TRBV7-9,CASSLGTGFISGANVLTF,TGTGCCAGCAGCTTAGGTACAGGGTTTATCTCTGGGGCCAACGTCCTGACTTTC
-,TRBJ2-4,TRBD1,TRBV28,CASNEARTGGNIQYF,TGTGCCAGCAATGAAGCCCGAACAGGGGGAAACATTCAGTACTTC
-,TRBJ1-1,-,TRBV18,CASSLKVRGEAFF,TGTGCCAGCTCCCTAAAGGTTCGGGGGGAAGCTTTCTTT